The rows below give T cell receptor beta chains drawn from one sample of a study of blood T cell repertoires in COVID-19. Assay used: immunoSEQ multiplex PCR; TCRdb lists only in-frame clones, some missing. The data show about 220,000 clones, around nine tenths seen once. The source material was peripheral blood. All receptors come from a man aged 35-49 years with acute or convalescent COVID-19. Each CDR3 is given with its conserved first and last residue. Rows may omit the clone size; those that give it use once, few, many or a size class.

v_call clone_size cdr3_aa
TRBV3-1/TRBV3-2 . CASSQMVTGTDTQYF
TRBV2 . CASFQTRLAATGELFF
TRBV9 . CASSVPGVTEAFF
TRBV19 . CASSRPGRGMNTEAFF
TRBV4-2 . CASSPTGLGYGYTF
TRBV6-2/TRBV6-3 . CASSPRGRGGMNTEAFF
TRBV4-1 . CASSPSEMTLLYEQYF
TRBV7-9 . CASSSDDQPQHF
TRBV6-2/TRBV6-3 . CASSLRPSEQPQHF
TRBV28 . CASSFAPYEQYF
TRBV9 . CASSVSSNEQFF
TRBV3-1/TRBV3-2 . CASSQSWEGELFF
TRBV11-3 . CASSLSTGVGYEQYF
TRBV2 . CATHRDRETQYF
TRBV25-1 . CASSSPRRTGSYEQYF
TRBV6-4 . CASSDLLGAAEAFF
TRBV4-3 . CASSPWGDGGSTGELFF
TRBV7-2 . CASSLHRQENSPLHF
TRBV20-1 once CSASGSVGGSPLHF
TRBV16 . CASSHGQGATDTQYF
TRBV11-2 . CASSLEQGRNQPQHF
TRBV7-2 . CASSLDPGQETQYF
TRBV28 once CASSLNRSGYTF
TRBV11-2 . CASSLDPTPSYSYEQYF
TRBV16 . CASGMGGDNEGGGYTF
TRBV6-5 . CASSYSWGEETQYF
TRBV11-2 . CASSLVFAGVNSPQHF
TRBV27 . CASSLWPGQGETQYF
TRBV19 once CASSSWTGDFGTQYF
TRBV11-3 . CASSSGTAYEQYF
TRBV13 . CASSLDSIVREQYF
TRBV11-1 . CASSLVSLRGPYEQYF
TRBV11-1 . CASNRDRSSPLHF
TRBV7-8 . CASSLDRVGQPQHF
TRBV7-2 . CASSPHGGVTDSPLHF
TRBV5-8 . CASSVGTSGIYEQYF
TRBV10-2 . CASSQGLADHNGQFF
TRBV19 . CASNSGQGGEKLFF
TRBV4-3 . CASSQADRSNQPQHF
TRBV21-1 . CASSKLIVVAGCNQPQHF
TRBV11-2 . CASSLVGGETQYF
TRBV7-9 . CASNSRQGSPRDTDTQYF
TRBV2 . CASSIQTGPNYGYTF
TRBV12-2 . CASRLDSVIGETQYF
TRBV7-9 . CASSPQGGANEKLFF
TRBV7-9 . CASSRNRGETQYF
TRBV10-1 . CASSEVKGAGTEAFF
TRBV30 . CAWSTGTSGRSTYNEQFF
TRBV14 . CASSQVVGGVYNEQFF
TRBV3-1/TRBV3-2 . CASSNDRLHTDTQYF
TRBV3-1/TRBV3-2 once CASSFGSSYEQYF
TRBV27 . CASSLGQPNTEAFF